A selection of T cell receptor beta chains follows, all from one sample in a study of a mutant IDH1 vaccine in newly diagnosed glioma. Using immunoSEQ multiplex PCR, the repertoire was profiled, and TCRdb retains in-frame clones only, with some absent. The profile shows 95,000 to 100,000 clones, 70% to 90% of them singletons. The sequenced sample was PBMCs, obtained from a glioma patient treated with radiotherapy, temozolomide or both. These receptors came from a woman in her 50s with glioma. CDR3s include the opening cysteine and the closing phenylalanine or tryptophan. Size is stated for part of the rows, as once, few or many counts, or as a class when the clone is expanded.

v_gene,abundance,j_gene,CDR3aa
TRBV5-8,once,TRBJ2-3,CASSLREPDTQYF
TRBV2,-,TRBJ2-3,CASERGTGTDTQYF
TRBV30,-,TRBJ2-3,CAWSVGQGVDTQYF
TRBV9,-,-,CASSVGVTYEQYF
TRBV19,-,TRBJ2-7,CASSIWGQDEQYF
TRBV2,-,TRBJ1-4,CASSELTVFNEKLFF
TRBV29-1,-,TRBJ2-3,CSVDWPTPRDTQYF
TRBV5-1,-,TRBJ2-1,CASSLGVTATYSEQFF
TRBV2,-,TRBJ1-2,CASRRTGSNYGYTF
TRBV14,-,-,CASSQVLGQGHSYEQYF
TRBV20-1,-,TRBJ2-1,CSGRYNEQFF
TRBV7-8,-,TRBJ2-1,CASSLRTGGSEQFF
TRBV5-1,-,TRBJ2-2,CASSLPGQPSGGELFF
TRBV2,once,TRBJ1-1,CASSEDHPLASGSTEAFF
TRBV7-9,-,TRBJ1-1,CASSATGEIRGTEAFF
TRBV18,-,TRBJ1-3,CASSVGQSGNTIYF
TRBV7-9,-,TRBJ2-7,CASSPSSGRAGSYEQYF
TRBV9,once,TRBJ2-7,CASSSGAGGIHEQYF
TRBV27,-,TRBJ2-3,CASSHRQGTDTQYF
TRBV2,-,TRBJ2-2,CASSSTRHGELFF
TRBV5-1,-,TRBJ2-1,CASSLADSSAKQFF
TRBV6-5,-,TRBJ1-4,CASSAQGAGEKLFF
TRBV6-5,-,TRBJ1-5,CASSGDISGNQPQHF
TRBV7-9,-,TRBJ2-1,CASRRTGDYNEQFF
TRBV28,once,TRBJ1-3,CASSLSDGNTIYF
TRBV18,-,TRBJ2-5,CASSQGGRAEETQYF
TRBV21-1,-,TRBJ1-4,CAGPSGFGNEKLFF